This T cell receptor (beta chain) was captured by sequencing in a study of T cell changes during pregnancy in multiple sclerosis. This clone was detected only a few times. The germline V and J ends were trimmed by 4 bases and 2 bases, with 14 bases remaining between them. CDR1 is MNHEY, CDR2 SVGAGI, per germline. The CDR3 spans 16 residues. TCRdb's table, derived via immunoSEQ multiplex PCR, lists solely in-frame clones and lacks some. The sample includes around 61,000 clones, around nine tenths seen only once; the top ten take roughly 1.4%. The sample consisted of peripheral blood, taken in the third trimester of pregnancy. This receptor was obtained from a female donor in good health, enrolled as a control in a pregnancy study. The gene calls are TRBV6-5 and TRBJ1-4; D gene ambiguous. CDR3 sequence: CASSSYHYITNEKLFF. The CDR3 coding sequence is TGTGCCAGCAGTTCCTACCACTATATCACTAATGAAAAACTGTTTTTT.